Following are 19 T cell receptor beta chains from one sample sequenced in a study of blood T cell repertoires in COVID-19. Libraries were prepared by immunoSEQ multiplex PCR; TCRdb keeps only in-frame clonotypes and omits some of them. Here the sample spans around 310,000 clones, 80% to 95% being singletons. The specimen sequenced was peripheral blood. These receptors all stem from a woman younger than 45 with COVID-19, enrolled during active disease.

This chain links TRBV4-1 with TRBJ1-1; maybe TRBD1 (5 bases). The CDR3 extends over 15 amino acids. V was pared by 1 base and J by 4 bases, with 13 bases between. Germline loops: CDR1 MGHRA, CDR2 YSYEKL. The CDR3 DNA is TGCGCCAGCAGCCAAGCGGGTAACGGGGGCACTGAAGCTTTCTTT. This encodes CASSQAGNGGTEAFF.

This clone has only one observation. This chain uses TRBV7-2 with TRBJ2-2, with D possibly TRBD1 on 6 matching bases. V shed 5 bases and J shed 3 bases, with 13 bases lying between them. CDR1 is SGHTA, CDR2 FQGNSA, per germline. The CDR3 runs 15 residues. The CDR3 reads CASSPRDIHTGELFF. CDR3 in DNA: TGTGCCAGCAGCCCCCGGGACATTCACACCGGGGAGCTGTTTTTT. Using reference TRBV7-2 and TRBJ2-2 for the parts outside the CDR3, the full variable domain is GAGVSQSPSNKVTEKGKDVELRCDPISGHTALYWYRQSLGQGLEFLIYFQGNSAPDKSGLPSDRFSAERTGGSVSTLTIQRTQQEDSAVYLCASSPRDIHTGELFFGEGSRLTVL.

The V and J genes are TRBV27 and TRBJ1-5; 9 positions agree with TRBD1. V gave up 6 bases and J gave up 4 bases; unmatched junction bases: 7. CDR1 is MNHEY, CDR2 SMNVEV, per germline (reference sequence). This CDR3 spans 15 amino acids. In DNA form, the CDR3 reads TGTGCCAGCAGGCTGGACAGGGGTGGGAATCAGCCCCAGCATTTT. Encoded protein: CASRLDRGGNQPQHF.

V is TRBV20-1 and J is TRBJ2-1, with unresolved D. V was cut by 3 bases and J by 0 bases, with 9 bases left in between. There are 14 residues in the CDR3. Germline V CDR1 and CDR2: DFQATT, SNEGSKA (reference sequence). This chain's CDR3 is CSASSESSYNEQFF. CDR3 in DNA: TGCAGTGCTAGTTCGGAGAGCTCCTACAATGAGCAGTTCTTC.

V gene TRBV7-9 combines with J gene TRBJ2-5; 12 bases are shared with TRBD2. This CDR3 is 16 amino acids long. V lost 5 bases, J lost 3 bases, and 7 bases stayed unmatched. CDR1 is SEHNR and CDR2 is FQNEAQ in the germline V gene (reference sequence). The CDR3: CASSPWASGREETQYF. The CDR3 bases are TGTGCCAGCAGCCCTTGGGCTAGCGGGAGGGAAGAGACCCAGTACTTC.

The chain is built from TRBV19 and TRBJ1-3; D is ambiguous. CDR1 is LNHDA, CDR2 SQIVND, per germline (reference sequence). The ends were cut back, 4 bases at V and 3 bases at J, with 16 bases in the middle. This CDR3 comprises 16 residues. The CDR3 DNA follows: TGTGCCAGTAGTACGGGAACCGGGAGAATTGGAAACACCATATATTTT. This gives the protein CASSTGTGRIGNTIYF.

The chain has TRBV10-3 and TRBJ2-7; maybe TRBD1 (6 bases). V gave up 11 bases and J gave up 4 bases, with 18 bases separating them. In germline, CDR1 is ENHRY, CDR2 SYGVKD. This CDR3 comprises 13 residues. The CDR3 spells CASRGVPQYEQYF. The CDR3 nucleotides read TGTGCCTCCAGGGGCGTGCCCCAGTACGAGCAGTACTTC.

This chain links TRBV4-1 with TRBJ2-3; 10 bases align to TRBD2. V lost 3 bases, J lost 4 bases, and 7 bases stayed unmatched. The CDR3 is 16 residues long. Per germline, CDR1 MGHRA and CDR2 YSYEKL. For the CDR3, the DNA is TGCGCCAGCAGCCATGCCAGCGGGAGGGCATCAGATACGCAGTATTTT. Protein: CASSHASGRASDTQYF.

Turning to this clone: At one boundary the junction diverges from the germline segment, which might be a read error. The gene calls are TRBV7-7 and TRBJ2-2, with 11 bases aligning to TRBD2. The CDR3 sequence is 16 residues long. Germline lookup yields CDR1 SSHAT and CDR2 FNYEAQ (reference sequence). As DNA, the CDR3 is TGTGCTAGCAGTTACGGACTAGCGGGGAACACCGGGGAGCTGTTTTTT. It encodes CASSYGLAGNTGELFF.

V usage is TRBV28 and J usage is TRBJ1-2; 7 bases are shared with TRBD1. The CDR3 has 13 amino acids. V was pared by 4 bases and J by 8 bases, with 7 bases of the junction left unmatched. In germline, CDR1 is MDHEN, CDR2 SYDVKM. CDR3 nucleotides: TGTGCCAGCAGTTCCCGACAGGGAGGAGGCTACACCTTC. Its protein product is CASSSRQGGGYTF.

V is TRBV9 and J is TRBJ2-3, with 10 positions matching TRBD2. Germline loops: CDR1 SGDLS, CDR2 YYNGEE. Losses at the gene ends were 0 bases for V and 4 bases for J; bases not matched to a gene: 8. This CDR3 is 17 amino acids long. DNA for the CDR3: TGTGCCAGCAGCGTAGCCCCTAGCGGGAGAGGCGCAGATACGCAGTATTTT. Amino acids: CASSVAPSGRGADTQYF.

The chain couples TRBV2 to TRBJ2-7; perhaps TRBD2 as D (6 bases). Germline-derived CDR1 and CDR2 are SNHLY and FYNNEI. This CDR3 comprises 13 residues. Trimming took 10 bases from V and 3 from J, leaving 16 bases between them. The CDR3 DNA sequence: TGTGCCACTTCTAGGGGCGGGGTCTACGAGCAGTACTTC. Protein product: CATSRGGVYEQYF.

This chain joins TRBV5-1 and TRBJ1-1; D might be TRBD1 (6 bases). The V gene's germline CDR1 is SGHRS and CDR2 YFSETQ. This CDR3 contains 13 residues. V shed 6 bases and J shed 2 bases, with 11 bases lying between them. The CDR3 here is CASNGGYNTEAFF. CDR3 DNA sequence: TGCGCCAGCAATGGGGGCTATAACACTGAAGCTTTCTTT.

V and J are TRBV11-2 and TRBJ2-7, with 8 positions matching TRBD1. Germline CDR1 and CDR2: SGHAT and FQNNGV. There are 13 residues in the CDR3. V dropped 5 bases and J dropped 7; count of bases not matched to a gene: 7. CDR3 nucleotides: TGTGCCAGCAGCCTAAGCAGGGGGCGAGAGCAGTACTTC. Its protein is CASSLSRGREQYF.

The chain uses TRBV7-9 and TRBJ2-5; 10 bases fit TRBD1. The CDR3 consists of 13 residues. The V gene's germline CDR1 is SEHNR and CDR2 FQNEAQ (reference sequence). The junction had 5 bases not matched to a gene; V was cut back by 8 bases and J by 5 bases. CDR3 loop: CASGDRGRETQYF. CDR3 bases: TGTGCCAGCGGGGACAGGGGCAGGGAGACCCAGTACTTC.

V is TRBV27 and J is TRBJ1-4, with TRBD1 as a possible D gene (5 bases). V was shortened by 6 bases and J by 7 bases, with 21 bases between the two germline ends. The CDR3 sequence is 16 residues long. Germline V gives CDR1 MNHEY, CDR2 SMNVEV (reference sequence). CDR3 coding DNA: TGTGCCAGCAGCGCCCTGGGAGGGACCCTGGGTGAAAAACTGTTTTTT. Translation: CASSALGGTLGEKLFF.

The V and J genes are TRBV11-1 and TRBJ2-7; 10 bases are a match to TRBD1. J was trimmed by 5 bases and V by 6 bases; bases with no gene match: 7. Germline V gene data show CDR1 as SGHAT and CDR2 as FQDESV (reference sequence). This CDR3 contains 14 residues. The CDR3 loop reads CASSTQTGGDEQYF. In DNA form, the CDR3 reads TGTGCCAGCAGTACCCAGACAGGGGGCGACGAGCAGTACTTC.

The CDR3 region is CSASESYFFHF. CDR3 bases: TGCAGTGCTAGCGAGTCCTATTTCTTTCACTTT. V and J are TRBV20-1 and TRBJ1-6; no firm D call. The CDR3 is 11 residues long. Per germline, CDR1 DFQATT and CDR2 SNEGSKA (reference sequence). V was trimmed by 3 bases and J by 19 bases, leaving 16 bases between them.

V is TRBV7-6 and J is TRBJ2-3; a possible D gene is TRBD1 (5 bases). The CDR3 runs to 14 residues. V dropped 0 bases and J dropped 1 base, with 5 bases sitting between them. CDR1 and CDR2 (germline): SGHVS, FNYEAQ. The CDR3 spells CASSLARGTDTQYF. In DNA form, the CDR3 reads TGTGCCAGCAGCTTAGCCAGGGGCACAGATACGCAGTATTTT. The whole variable domain, filled in from reference TRBV7-6 and TRBJ2-3, reads GAGVSQSPRYKVTKRGQDVALRCDPISGHVSLYWYRQALGQGPEFLTYFNYEAQQDKSGLPNDRFSAERPEGSISTLTIQRTEQRDSAMYRCASSLARGTDTQYFGPGTRLTVL.